This passage covers 6 T cell receptor beta chains from one sample sequenced in a study of blood T cell repertoires in COVID-19. Measured with immunoSEQ multiplex PCR; TCRdb has only the in-frame clones, and not every one. The data hold more than 300,000 clones, with approximately 84% observed a single time. The sample taken for sequencing was PBMCs or T cells enriched from blood (not recorded which). These receptors were taken from a man aged 30 to 45 who had recovered from COVID-19.

V gene TRBV5-1 combines with J gene TRBJ2-7; D gene ambiguous. V gave up 4 bases and J gave up 5 bases, with 10 bases separating them. Germline loops: CDR1 SGHRS, CDR2 YFSETQ. This CDR3 contains 12 residues. DNA of the CDR3: TGCGCCAGCAGCACCCTAGGAGACGAGCAGTACTTC. The encoded protein is CASSTLGDEQYF.

J is TRBJ2-5 and V is TRBV12-5; 9 positions agree with TRBD1. The junction had 2 bases not matched to a gene; V was cut back by 6 bases and J by 3 bases. CDR1 LGHNT and CDR2 FRNRAP come from the germline V gene. CDR3 length: 13 residues. The CDR3 region is CASGWDREETQYF. The CDR3 DNA is TGTGCTAGTGGCTGGGACAGGGAAGAGACCCAGTACTTC.

This clone has just one count. The V call is TRBV11-2, the J call TRBJ1-2; D remains ambiguous. Germline lookup yields CDR1 SGHAT and CDR2 FQNNGV. This CDR3 region has 14 residues. Trimming shortened V by 3 bases and J by 3 bases, and 11 bases separated the two germline ends. The CDR3 is CASSFSSGYYGYTF. In nucleotides, the CDR3 is TGTGCCAGCAGCTTCTCGTCAGGATACTATGGCTACACCTTC.

This clone was found once. The V call is TRBV11-3, the J call TRBJ2-1, with D maybe TRBD1 (5 bases). CDR1 SGHNT and CDR2 YENEEA come from the germline V gene. The V gene lost 0 bases and the J gene lost 10 bases, with 10 bases spanning the gap. CDR3 length: 13 amino acids. The CDR3 sequence: CASSLDFDSEQFF. The CDR3 DNA reads TGTGCCAGCAGCTTAGATTTCGACAGCGAGCAGTTCTTC.

This chain links TRBV7-9 with TRBJ2-2; 8 bases map to TRBD1. Unmatched junction bases numbered 3, after V lost 0 bases and J lost 3 bases. The CDR3 contains 16 residues. The germline CDR1 and CDR2 sequences are SEHNR and FQNEAQ (reference sequence). CDR3: CASSLADRDYTGELFF. CDR3 nucleotides: TGTGCCAGCAGCTTAGCGGACAGGGATTACACCGGGGAGCTGTTTTTT.

This clone was counted between two and nine times. This rearrangement joins TRBV4-1 to TRBJ1-4; unclear D gene. The CDR3 is 13 amino acids. CDR1 MGHRA and CDR2 YSYEKL come from the germline V gene. V was shortened by 3 bases and J by 4 bases, with 6 bases between the two germline ends. The CDR3 reads CASSQGVNEKLFF. The CDR3 DNA sequence: TGCGCCAGCAGCCAGGGAGTTAATGAAAAACTGTTTTTT.